Listed below are T cell receptor beta chains from one sample, sequenced in a study of blood T cell repertoires in COVID-19. Profiled with immunoSEQ multiplex PCR; TCRdb holds only in-frame clones, not every one. The data hold about 250,000 clones, with about 79% observed a single time. Sequencing was carried out using peripheral blood. The origin of the receptors is a man older than 75 with acute or convalescent COVID-19. The CDR3 runs from the conserved cysteine through the conserved F or W. Fields, in order: clone size, D gene, V gene, J gene, CDR3 length, CDR3 protein. The D gene is left open where the match is weak. A row's size may be missing; if present it is once, few, many or a size class.

clone_size: .
d_call: TRBD1
v_call: TRBV7-3
j_call: TRBJ2-7
cdr3_length: 15
cdr3_aa: CASSWAGTGIYEQYF

clone_size: .
d_call: TRBD1
v_call: TRBV19
j_call: TRBJ1-2
cdr3_length: 18
cdr3_aa: CASSILGTGLLFLPFYTF

clone_size: .
d_call: .
v_call: TRBV4-1
j_call: TRBJ2-3
cdr3_length: 13
cdr3_aa: CASSQGTLNTQYF

clone_size: .
d_call: TRBD1
v_call: TRBV19
j_call: TRBJ1-4
cdr3_length: 11
cdr3_aa: CASSMGQVPFF

clone_size: medium-sized
d_call: .
v_call: TRBV11-2
j_call: TRBJ2-7
cdr3_length: 16
cdr3_aa: CASSLDLGRVAYEQYF

clone_size: .
d_call: TRBD1
v_call: TRBV4-2
j_call: TRBJ2-5
cdr3_length: 17
cdr3_aa: CASSQDLSPGQRETQYF

clone_size: .
d_call: .
v_call: TRBV3-1/TRBV3-2
j_call: TRBJ2-4
cdr3_length: 15
cdr3_aa: CASSQPTGTKNIQYF

clone_size: few
d_call: .
v_call: TRBV11-2
j_call: TRBJ1-4
cdr3_length: 15
cdr3_aa: CASSLMAGTNEKLFF

clone_size: few
d_call: TRBD1
v_call: TRBV9
j_call: TRBJ2-1
cdr3_length: 15
cdr3_aa: CASSTTGVSNNEQFF

clone_size: .
d_call: TRBD1
v_call: TRBV9
j_call: TRBJ2-3
cdr3_length: 15
cdr3_aa: CASSKLGQGGDTQYF

clone_size: few
d_call: .
v_call: TRBV30
j_call: TRBJ1-4
cdr3_length: 11
cdr3_aa: CAWGQNEKLFF

clone_size: few
d_call: TRBD1
v_call: TRBV5-5
j_call: TRBJ1-2
cdr3_length: 14
cdr3_aa: CASSWTGANYGYTF

clone_size: .
d_call: .
v_call: TRBV7-9
j_call: TRBJ2-1
cdr3_length: 17
cdr3_aa: CASSSLFTGWAYNEQFF

clone_size: .
d_call: .
v_call: TRBV7-9
j_call: TRBJ1-2
cdr3_length: 14
cdr3_aa: CASSLGTANYGYTF

clone_size: .
d_call: TRBD1
v_call: TRBV30
j_call: TRBJ1-2
cdr3_length: 13
cdr3_aa: CAWNVFQGAGYTF

clone_size: .
d_call: .
v_call: TRBV28
j_call: TRBJ1-6
cdr3_length: 16
cdr3_aa: CASSSGGFSYNSPLHF

clone_size: .
d_call: .
v_call: TRBV7-9
j_call: TRBJ2-5
cdr3_length: 16
cdr3_aa: CASSSSGRGTGETQYF

clone_size: .
d_call: .
v_call: TRBV5-1
j_call: TRBJ2-7
cdr3_length: 15
cdr3_aa: CASSLEVARADEQYF

clone_size: .
d_call: .
v_call: TRBV7-9
j_call: TRBJ2-1
cdr3_length: 15
cdr3_aa: CASSLWRVIVNEQFF

clone_size: .
d_call: TRBD1
v_call: TRBV19
j_call: TRBJ1-2
cdr3_length: 17
cdr3_aa: CASTGGRVPPVTYGYTF